The 28 T cell receptor beta chains presented below share a single source sample, sequenced in a study of blood T cell repertoires in COVID-19. Assay used: immunoSEQ multiplex PCR; TCRdb lists only in-frame clones, some missing. The sample consists of about 140,000 clones, approximately 80% of them appearing once. Sequencing was done on a sample of peripheral blood. These receptors all stem from a human donor in a cohort sampled during active COVID-19.

The chain links TRBV7-6 to TRBJ2-3; 7 positions match TRBD2. The V gene end was trimmed by 7 bases and the J gene end by 2 bases; junction bases not matched to a gene: 6. The CDR3 runs 14 residues. Germline CDR1 SGHVS, CDR2 FNYEAQ. The CDR3 coding sequence is TGTGCCAGCACTCAAACTAGCGCCACAGATACGCAGTATTTT. This sequence encodes CASTQTSATDTQYF.

This chain connects TRBV7-2 to TRBJ1-3; 7 nucleotides align to TRBD1. J lost 4 bases, V lost 0 bases, and 6 bases had no gene match. The germline CDR1 and CDR2 sequences are SGHTA and FQGNSA. CDR3 length equals 16 residues. CDR3: CASSLAGGATGNTIYF. CDR3 DNA sequence: TGTGCCAGCAGCTTAGCAGGGGGCGCAACCGGAAACACCATATATTTT.

J is TRBJ2-2 and V is TRBV7-9; D is possibly TRBD2 (5 bases). CDR1 is SEHNR and CDR2 is FQNEAQ in the germline V gene (reference sequence). V was cut by 6 bases and J by 7 bases, with 12 bases left in between. The CDR3 covers 13 residues. The CDR3 DNA sequence: TGTGCCAGCAGTCCAGTGCGGGTCGGGGAGCTGTTTTTT. Its protein is CASSPVRVGELFF.

The chain recombines TRBV19 with TRBJ2-3, with TRBD2 matching 8 bases. The CDR3 sequence is 15 residues long. Germline V gene lookup returns CDR1 LNHDA and CDR2 SQIVND (reference sequence). After removal of 5 bases from V and 2 bases from J, the junction contained 6 bases not matched to a gene. CDR3 protein: CASSGLAQNTDTQYF. The CDR3 nucleotides are TGTGCCAGTAGTGGACTAGCCCAGAACACAGATACGCAGTATTTT.

A few counts support this clone. The rearrangement links TRBV15 to TRBJ2-1, with D unresolved. This CDR3 spans 16 amino acids. Germline loops: CDR1 LNHNV, CDR2 YYDKDF (reference sequence). The V gene lost 0 bases and the J gene lost 6 bases, with 15 bases spanning the gap. The CDR3 region is CATSRELTTLVNEQFF. CDR3 DNA sequence: TGTGCCACCAGCAGAGAGTTAACCACGTTAGTCAATGAGCAGTTCTTC.

The chain combines TRBV27 with TRBJ2-2; the match to TRBD2 covers 9 bases. The CDR3 is 19 amino acids. CDR1 MNHEY and CDR2 SMNVEV come from the germline V gene (reference sequence). The V segment lost 4 bases and the J segment 5 bases; nucleotides outside the gene matches: 17. CDR3 loop: CASSSLGIATAGGTGELFF. CDR3 nucleotides: TGTGCCAGCAGTTCCCTAGGGATAGCGACAGCGGGAGGTACCGGGGAGCTGTTTTTT.

This chain links TRBV19 with TRBJ2-5; 12 nucleotides agree with TRBD2. V shed 2 bases and J 9 bases; nucleotides not matched to a gene: 7. Germline loops: CDR1 LNHDA, CDR2 SQIVND (reference sequence). This CDR3 comprises 15 residues. CDR3 sequence reads: CASSIRLAGEGAQYF. In DNA, the CDR3 is TGTGCCAGTAGTATAAGACTAGCGGGAGAAGGTGCCCAGTACTTC.

In this sample, this clone turned up a few times. The CDR3 loop is CASSLGGPGGTQYF. DNA of the CDR3: TGTGCCAGCAGCTTGGGGGGGCCTGGCGGGACCCAGTACTTC. The genes are TRBV5-4 and TRBJ2-5; a weak D match, TRBD1 (6 bases). Per the germline V gene, CDR1 is SGHNT and CDR2 is YYREEE (reference sequence). Trimming removed 0 bases from V and 7 bases from J, with 13 bases in between. This CDR3 is built from 14 residues.

This sequence joins TRBV11-2 and TRBJ1-1, with D perhaps matching TRBD1 (6 bases). The V gene lost 1 base and the J gene lost 3 bases, with 18 bases spanning the gap. Germline V gives CDR1 SGHAT, CDR2 FQNNGV. The CDR3 is made up of 17 amino acids. DNA for the CDR3: TGTGCCAGCAGCTTAGGGTCGGGGGGCTGGGCGGACACTGAAGCTTTCTTT. Protein: CASSLGSGGWADTEAFF.

This chain links TRBV7-2 with TRBJ2-5; perhaps TRBD1 as D (7 bases). V shed 1 base and J shed 5 bases, with 11 bases lying between them. The CDR3 consists of 14 residues. CDR1 is SGHTA and CDR2 is FQGNSA in the germline V gene. The DNA for the CDR3 is TGTGCCAGCAGCTTAGGGAGGGGGCAGGAGACCCAGTACTTC. Translation: CASSLGRGQETQYF.

The chain is built from TRBV19 and TRBJ1-1; tentatively, D is TRBD1 (5 bases). Germline-derived CDR1 and CDR2 are LNHDA and SQIVND (reference sequence). The ends were cut back, 5 bases at V and 0 bases at J, with 16 bases in the middle. The CDR3 is made up of 16 amino acids. For the CDR3, the DNA is TGTGCCAGTAGTCGGGACTCGGTACCTATGAACACTGAAGCTTTCTTT. This encodes CASSRDSVPMNTEAFF.

The CDR3 reads CAKGQNSPLHF. CDR3 in DNA: TGTGCCAAAGGACAGAATTCACCCCTCCACTTT. This chain uses TRBV2 with TRBJ1-6; tentatively, D is TRBD1 (6 bases). Germline V CDR1 and CDR2: SNHLY, FYNNEI. This CDR3 has 11 amino acids. Trimming removed 10 bases at V and 7 bases at J, with 8 bases between.

The genes are TRBV18 and TRBJ2-7; 7 bases align to TRBD1. The V segment lost 4 bases and the J segment 0 bases; nucleotides outside the gene matches: 6. Germline loops: CDR1 KGHSH, CDR2 LQKENI. This CDR3 comprises 15 residues. The CDR3 region has the DNA TGTGCCAGCTCACAAGGGGACAGTCCCTCCTACGAGCAGTACTTC. This gives the protein CASSQGDSPSYEQYF.

V and J are TRBV7-2 and TRBJ2-5, with 9 bases identical to TRBD2. Unmatched junction bases numbered 8, after V lost 1 base and J lost 5 bases. The CDR3 has 16 amino acids. Germline CDR1 reads SGHTA; CDR2 reads FQGNSA. The CDR3 loop is CASSLGGRGISETQYF. CDR3 in DNA: TGTGCCAGCAGCTTAGGCGGGAGGGGAATCAGTGAGACCCAGTACTTC. Full variable domain (missing parts from reference TRBV7-2 and TRBJ2-5): GAGVSQSPSNKVTEKGKDVELRCDPISGHTALYWYRQSLGQGLEFLIYFQGNSAPDKSGLPSDRFSAERTGGSVSTLTIQRTQQEDSAVYLCASSLGGRGISETQYFGPGTRLLVL.

This clone was seen more than once but under ten times. The chain has TRBV25-1 and TRBJ2-7; D possibly corresponds to TRBD1 (6 bases). V lost 6 bases, J lost 2 bases, and 20 bases lay in between. The germline V gene encodes CDR1 MGHDK and CDR2 SYGVNS. The CDR3 has 16 residues. CDR3 amino acids: CASRAETGRITYEQYF. In DNA, the CDR3 is TGTGCCAGCAGGGCAGAGACAGGCCGAATAACCTACGAGCAGTACTTC.

This clone was observed once. CDR3 residues: CASSEGLGIPEVLFF. DNA for the CDR3: TGTGCCAGCAGTGAAGGACTAGGGATTCCGGAGGTGCTGTTTTTT. The chain joins TRBV6-1 to TRBJ2-2, with a tentative D call TRBD2 (6 bases). The CDR3 totals 15 residues. Germline-derived CDR1 and CDR2 are MNHNS and SASEGT. V dropped 1 base and J dropped 13 bases, with 19 bases sitting between them.

This clone was found a few times. The chain is built from TRBV6-5 and TRBJ1-2; TRBD1 matches 7 bases. V gave up 6 bases and J gave up 2 bases; unmatched junction bases: 0. The CDR3 is 12 residues long. Germline assignment: CDR1 MNHEY and CDR2 SVGAGI. In DNA form, the CDR3 reads TGTGCCAGCAGGACAGGGAACTATGGCTACACCTTC. Translation: CASRTGNYGYTF.

V usage is TRBV18 and J usage is TRBJ2-1, with 10 bases aligning to TRBD1. CDR1 is KGHSH and CDR2 is LQKENI in the germline V gene. The ends lost 4 bases at V and 7 bases at J; junction bases unmatched: 7. There are 15 residues in the CDR3. CDR3 protein: CASSQDSDRGNEQFF. Written as DNA, the CDR3 is TGTGCCAGCTCACAGGATTCGGACAGGGGGAATGAGCAGTTCTTC.

This clone occurred once. This rearrangement joins TRBV29-1 to TRBJ1-2; D is uncertain. This CDR3 is 12 amino acids long. Germline CDR1 SQVTM, CDR2 ANQGSEA. The V end was cut by 3 bases, the J end by 6 bases, with 11 bases between. CDR3 nucleotides: TGCAGCGTTGATCCAGGACTGAATGGCTACACCTTC. It specifies CSVDPGLNGYTF.

The chain has TRBV27 and TRBJ2-1; D is possibly TRBD1 (8 bases). Germline V gene lookup returns CDR1 MNHEY and CDR2 SMNVEV (reference sequence). The CDR3 is made up of 15 amino acids. The V end was cut by 6 bases, the J end by 4 bases, with 16 bases between. This chain's CDR3 is CASSPDREGYNEQFF. DNA of the CDR3: TGTGCCAGCAGCCCGGACAGGGAGGGATACAATGAGCAGTTCTTC.

A single count supports this clone. The germline gene is not matched at one end of the junction; a read error may be the cause. This rearrangement joins TRBV7-7 to TRBJ2-5; weak D call: TRBD2 (6 bases). The germline CDR1 and CDR2 sequences are SSHAT and FNYEAQ (reference sequence). CDR3 size: 12 residues. The CDR3 DNA is TGTGCTAGCAGCCCCTTGGGGGGGACCCAGTACTTC. It codes for CASSPLGGTQYF.

The V gene is TRBV4-1, the J gene TRBJ2-7; D uncertain. V dropped 2 bases and J dropped 3 bases, with 8 bases sitting between them. The CDR3 is 13 residues long. Germline values: CDR1 MGHRA, CDR2 YSYEKL. Here the CDR3 DNA reads TGCGCCAGCAGCCAAACCGTACTCTACGAGCAGTACTTC. The encoded protein is CASSQTVLYEQYF.

The CDR3 loop is CASTRTGFGDTQYF. The CDR3 region has the DNA TGTGCCAGCACCCGGACAGGGTTTGGAGATACGCAGTATTTT. The chain couples TRBV27 to TRBJ2-3; 8 nucleotides agree with TRBD1. Germline CDR1 MNHEY, CDR2 SMNVEV (reference sequence). The CDR3 is made up of 14 amino acids. V trimming: 7 bases; J trimming: 5 bases; junction bases outside the gene matches: 8.

This clone was counted once. The genes are TRBV7-9 and TRBJ2-1; 8 bases agree with TRBD2. The V gene end was trimmed by 5 bases and the J gene end by 1 base; junction bases not matched to a gene: 7. The CDR3 contains 16 residues. CDR1 is SEHNR, CDR2 FQNEAQ, per germline (reference sequence). The CDR3 is CASSDTSGRSYNEQFF. In nucleotides, the CDR3 is TGTGCCAGCAGCGATACTAGCGGACGATCCTACAATGAGCAGTTCTTC. Looking up the rest from reference TRBV7-9 and TRBJ2-1 gives the full variable domain: DTGVSQNPRHKITKRGQNVTFRCDPISEHNRLYWYRQTLGQGPEFLTYFQNEAQLEKSRLLSDRFSAERPKGSFSTLEIQRTEQGDSAMYLCASSDTSGRSYNEQFFGPGTRLTVL.

The V and J genes are TRBV27 and TRBJ2-7; 8 positions match TRBD1. There are 14 residues in the CDR3. Germline CDR1 reads MNHEY; CDR2 reads SMNVEV (reference sequence). Trimming removed 5 bases from V and 3 bases from J; junction bases left unmatched: 6. In nucleotides, the CDR3 is TGTGCCAGCAGTGCGACAGGGGCCGGCTACGAGCAGTACTTC. Translation: CASSATGAGYEQYF.

This chain joins TRBV3-1 (or the pseudogene TRBV3-2) and TRBJ1-4; 10 bases are a match to TRBD1. The trim removed 7 bases at V and 5 bases at J, leaving 7 bases unmatched. Germline V CDR1 and CDR2: LGHDT, YNNKEL (reference sequence). The CDR3 runs 15 residues. The CDR3 protein is CASNLRTGGNEKLFF. In DNA form, the CDR3 reads TGTGCCAGCAACCTCCGGACAGGGGGAAATGAAAAACTGTTTTTT.

The chain recombines TRBV30 with TRBJ1-6; TRBD1 agrees at 9 bases. J lost 8 bases, V lost 0 bases, and 2 bases had no gene match. CDR3 length equals 14 residues. CDR1 is GTSNPN, CDR2 SVGIG, per germline (reference sequence). The CDR3, as DNA: TGTGCCTGGAGTGTAAGGACAGGGGATTCACCCCTCCACTTT. It yields the protein CAWSVRTGDSPLHF.

The J gene is TRBJ1-6, the V gene TRBV2; no firm D call. With 6 bases removed from V and 11 bases from J, the gap between germline ends came to 14 bases. Germline V gene sequence: CDR1 SNHLY, CDR2 FYNNEI. CDR3 size: 13 residues. Here the CDR3 reads CASRRDLRAPLHF. Written as DNA, the CDR3 is TGTGCCAGCAGGAGGGATCTGCGGGCACCCCTCCACTTT.